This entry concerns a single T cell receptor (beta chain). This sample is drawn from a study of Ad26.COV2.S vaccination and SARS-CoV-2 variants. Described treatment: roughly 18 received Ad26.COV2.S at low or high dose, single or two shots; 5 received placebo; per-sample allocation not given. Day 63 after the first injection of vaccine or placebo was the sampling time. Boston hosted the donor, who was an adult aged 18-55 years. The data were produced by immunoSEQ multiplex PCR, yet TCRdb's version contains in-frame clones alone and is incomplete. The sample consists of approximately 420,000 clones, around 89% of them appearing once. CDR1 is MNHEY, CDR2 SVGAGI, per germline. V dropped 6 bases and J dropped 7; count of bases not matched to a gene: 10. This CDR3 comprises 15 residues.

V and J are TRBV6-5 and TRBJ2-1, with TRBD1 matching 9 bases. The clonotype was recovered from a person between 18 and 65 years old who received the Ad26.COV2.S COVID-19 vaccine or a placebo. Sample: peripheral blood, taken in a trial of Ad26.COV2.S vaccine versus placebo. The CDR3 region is CASRFPGTGSNEQFF. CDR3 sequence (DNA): TGTGCCAGCAGATTTCCCGGGACAGGGAGTAATGAGCAGTTCTTC.